The clone carrying this T cell receptor beta chain was recorded a few times. The target antigen is unknown. Other DNA sequences from this sample encode an identical CDR3 as well. Reverse transcription of all isolated RNA meant that expressed TCRB transcripts were sequenced. Sequencing was performed with immunoSEQ multiplex PCR; in TCRdb, only in-frame clones are kept and a portion is missing. The repertoire holds over 150,000 clones, approximately 7.8% seen once, with approximately 0.87% in the top ten. This sample was taken from a study of beta chain features in type 1 diabetes. Study as a whole: No patient-donor differences in age, gender, total cells or subset yield. Study-wide points: Significant though moderate, a shortening of TCRB CDR3s appeared in all four CD4+ subsets of Type 1 diabetes patients. cDNA-based reads could over-represent cells with high TCR expression. Patients' naive, central memory and regulatory TCRB repertoires appeared more alike than those of healthy donors.

The CDR3 runs to 14 residues. V lost 0 bases to trimming and J lost 4 bases; unmatched junction nucleotides: 1. CDR1 is SEHNR and CDR2 is FQNEAQ in the germline V gene (reference sequence). The rearrangement links TRBV7-9 to TRBJ2-3; 7 nucleotides match TRBD1. This clonotype originated in a woman in her thirties or forties with type 1 diabetes. Sequenced input: central memory CD4+ T cells from blood. CDR3 DNA sequence: TGTGCCAGCAGCTTAGCCCAGGGGGCAGATACGCAGTATTTT. Translating gives CASSLAQGADTQYF.